What follows describes a single TCR beta chain. Antigen specificity is unknown. cDNA libraries of TCR beta carried unique molecular identifiers. Each batch of about 0.9 to 10 million T cells produced roughly 450,000 cDNA molecules. MiXCR was run by TCRdb on the PCR reads, yielding one entry per CDR3 protein. The sample carries about 430,000 distinct CDR3 sequences, about 39% recorded once. This specimen belongs to a study of post-analysis software for immune sequencing data. Study information: Recorded disease courses covered relapsing-remitting, secondary progressive and progressive-relapsing multiple sclerosis. Some patients had no subtype annotation.

Points from the study as a whole: Strong same-batch co-clustering of samples appeared with F measure clustering. Several TRBV segments, TRBV5-6, TRBV5-1 and TRBV20-1 among them, were found more frequent in patients than controls.

Trimming shortened V by 6 bases and J by 1 base, and 12 bases separated the two germline ends. The CDR3 has 13 residues. The germline V gene encodes CDR1 SQVTM and CDR2 ANQGSEA. The receptor was derived from a girl between 2 and 10 years old with multiple sclerosis. The sample taken for sequencing was blood. This chain connects TRBV29-1 to TRBJ1-1; D perhaps matches TRBD1 (5 bases). The CDR3 protein is CSVLGARNTEAFF. The CDR3 DNA reads as TGCAGCGTCCTCGGGGCGCGGAACACTGAAGCTTTCTTT.